The rows below give T cell receptor beta chains drawn from one sample of a study of cytomegalovirus exposure and HLA in healthy donors. The protocol was immunoSEQ multiplex PCR, while the TCRdb copy is restricted to in-frame clones and leaves out a portion. The sample includes roughly 140,000 clones, around nine tenths seen only once; the top ten take less than 9%. Material for sequencing was PBMCs. The receptors were gathered from a man between 18 and 29 years old in good health and CMV-seropositive. The CDR3 runs from the conserved cysteine through the conserved F or W. The D gene is left open where the match is weak. For some rows the clone size is stated as once, few or many, or as a class when expanded; others skip it.

clone_size	d_call	v_call	j_call	cdr3_nt	cdr3_aa
.	.	TRBV9	TRBJ1-5	TGTGCCAGCAGCGTTTCTGGGGGGGATCAGCCCCAGCATTTT	CASSVSGGDQPQHF
.	.	TRBV5-1	TRBJ1-4	TGCGCCAGCAGTTTAGACAGGCCGTCTGAAAAACTGTTTTTT	CASSLDRPSEKLFF
.	.	TRBV14	TRBJ2-7	TGTGCCAGCAGCCAAGATCGGTACGAGCAGTACTTC	CASSQDRYEQYF
.	.	TRBV7-6	TRBJ2-6	TGTGCCAGCAGCTTTCGAGCCTCTGGGGCCAACGTCCTGACTTTC	CASSFRASGANVLTF
.	.	TRBV5-6	TRBJ1-6	TGTGCCAGCAGCCTCCGAGGACATAGTAATTCACCCCTCCACTTT	CASSLRGHSNSPLHF
few	TRBD1	TRBV29-1	TRBJ1-2	TGCAGCGTTGGTACAGGGGCGTTTGGTGGCTACACCTTC	CSVGTGAFGGYTF
.	.	TRBV19	TRBJ2-1	TGTGCCAGTAAGGGGGGGAGCGTTAGCTCCTACAATGAGCAGTTCTTC	CASKGGSVSSYNEQFF
.	.	TRBV5-1	TRBJ2-7	TGCGCCAGCAGCCAGGGGTCTACCTACGAGCAGTACTTC	CASSQGSTYEQYF
.	TRBD2	TRBV19	TRBJ2-7	TGTGCCAGTAAGGTAGCGGGAGGTAGCTACGAGCAGTACTTC	CASKVAGGSYEQYF
.	.	TRBV5-1	TRBJ2-2	TGCGCCAGCAGCCCGGACTCGAAAAACACCGGGGAGCTGTTTTTT	CASSPDSKNTGELFF
.	.	TRBV11-3	TRBJ2-4	TGTGCCAGCAGCTTTGAGGTTCGCGACCGACCAAAATACATTCAGTACTTC	CASSFEVRDRPKYIQYF
.	.	TRBV10-3	TRBJ2-5	TGTGCCATCAGTGCGGGCGGGGCCCAAGAGACCCAGTACTTC	CAISAGGAQETQYF
.	TRBD1	TRBV6-1	TRBJ2-6	TGTGCCAGCAGTGTGTGGTCGGGACAGGGTCGCTCTGGGGCCAACGTCCTGACTTTC	CASSVWSGQGRSGANVLTF
.	.	TRBV7-9	TRBJ1-4	TGTGCCAGCAGCTTAGACAGGAGTAATGAAAAACTGTTTTTT	CASSLDRSNEKLFF
.	TRBD1	TRBV30	TRBJ1-5	TGTGCCTGGGACACAGGGGGTCGTCAGCCCCAGCATTTT	CAWDTGGRQPQHF
.	.	TRBV27	TRBJ2-1	TGTGCCAGCAGTCCAGCGGGTTCCTACAATGAGCAGTTCTTC	CASSPAGSYNEQFF
.	TRBD2	TRBV6-1	TRBJ2-1	TGTGCCAGTAGACTAGCCGGGAATGAGCAGTTCTTC	CASRLAGNEQFF
.	.	TRBV5-1	TRBJ2-1	TGCGCCAGCAGCCCGCAAGGGAGCGAGCAGTTCTTC	CASSPQGSEQFF
.	TRBD1	TRBV5-6	TRBJ2-7	TGTGCCAGCAGCCCACTGACAGGGACCTACGAGCAGTACTTC	CASSPLTGTYEQYF
.	.	TRBV7-9	TRBJ2-3	TGTGCCAGCAGCTTAGCTGAGGGCTCAAGCACAGATACGCAGTATTTT	CASSLAEGSSTDTQYF
few	.	TRBV2	TRBJ2-1	TGTGCCAGCAGTGGGCCAGAGCAGTTCTTC	CASSGPEQFF
once	.	TRBV21-1	TRBJ1-1	TGTGCCAGCAGCAAAGAGGCTTGCAGGTACGGCACTGAAGCTTTCTTT	CASSKEACRYGTEAFF
.	TRBD2	TRBV5-1	TRBJ2-1	TGCGCCAGCAGCTTAGGACTAGCGGGGAACTCCTACAATGAGCAGTTCTTC	CASSLGLAGNSYNEQFF
.	TRBD2	TRBV5-1	TRBJ2-1	TGCGCCAGCAGCGCACTAGCGGGGGTCAACAATGAGCAGTTCTTC	CASSALAGVNNEQFF
.	TRBD2	TRBV30	TRBJ2-3	TGTGCCTGGAGTGTACGGGTCAGCGGGGGCCTCACAGATACGCAGTATTTT	CAWSVRVSGGLTDTQYF
once	.	TRBV7-8	TRBJ2-1	TGTGCCAGCAGCTTAGCTAGGTACAGGAAGCCCTACAATGAGCAGTTCTTC	CASSLARYRKPYNEQFF
few	TRBD1	TRBV18	TRBJ1-2	TGTGCCAGCACAAGTCAGGGGGAAGGTTCTGGCTACACCTTC	CASTSQGEGSGYTF
.	.	TRBV5-6	TRBJ2-5	TGTGCCAGCAGCTTGGACACCACTAGCCAAGAGACCCAGTACTTC	CASSLDTTSQETQYF
.	TRBD1	TRBV6-5	TRBJ1-6	TGTGCCAGCTGGGACAGGGGTAATTCACCCCTCCACTTT	CASWDRGNSPLHF
once	TRBD1	TRBV9	TRBJ1-3	TGTGCCAGCAGCGACAAACAGGGGAGCTCTGGAAACACCATATATTTT	CASSDKQGSSGNTIYF
.	TRBD1	TRBV6-5	TRBJ2-7	TGTGCCAGCAGTATGGGACAGGGGACCTACGAGCAGTACTTC	CASSMGQGTYEQYF
.	TRBD1	TRBV25-1	TRBJ2-7	TGTGCCAGCAGTCACGGGACGGGACAGCTCAACTACGAGCAGTACTTC	CASSHGTGQLNYEQYF
.	.	TRBV18	TRBJ1-2	TGTGCCAGCTCACCAGGGGAGGAGTATGGCTACACCTTC	CASSPGEEYGYTF
.	TRBD1	TRBV2	TRBJ1-5	TGTGCCAGCAGTGGGACAGGTGATCAGCCCCAGCATTTT	CASSGTGDQPQHF
few	.	TRBV2	TRBJ1-6	TGTGCCACGGGGGACGACCCTCAGCCCCTCCACTTT	CATGDDPQPLHF
.	TRBD2	TRBV5-8	TRBJ2-4	TGTGCCAGCAGCCCCGTAGCGGGGGGGACAAACATTCAGTACTTC	CASSPVAGGTNIQYF
once	.	TRBV27	TRBJ2-1	TGTGCCAGCAGTTTGAGCCATACGATCAATGAGCAGTTCTTC	CASSLSHTINEQFF
.	TRBD1	TRBV6-1	TRBJ1-1	TGTGCCAGTCGACAGGGCTTTGGCACTGAAGCTTTCTTT	CASRQGFGTEAFF
.	.	TRBV30	TRBJ2-5	TGTGCCTGGAGTGTACCTTTCGGGGGACGGGGAGAGACCCAGTACTTC	CAWSVPFGGRGETQYF
once	.	TRBV29-1	TRBJ2-5	TGCAGCGTTGGGGGACTTCAAGAGACCCAGTACTTC	CSVGGLQETQYF
.	TRBD2	TRBV7-8	TRBJ2-3	TGTGCCAGCAGCTTAAGTCTAGCGGGAGGGCCGGTGGATACGCAGTATTTT	CASSLSLAGGPVDTQYF
.	TRBD1	TRBV29-1	TRBJ1-5	TGCAGCGTTAGGACAGGTGGCAATCAGCCCCAGCATTTT	CSVRTGGNQPQHF
.	TRBD1	TRBV5-1	TRBJ1-1	TGCGCCAGCAGCCCAGGGGGCACTGAAGCTTTCTTT	CASSPGGTEAFF
.	TRBD2	TRBV27	TRBJ2-2	TGTGCCAGCAGTTGGCCTAGCGGGGGACCGAACACCGGGGAGCTGTTTTTT	CASSWPSGGPNTGELFF